Reported below is one T cell receptor (beta chain). Its antigen is still unknown. At one end the junction does not follow the germline gene, possibly because of a read error. These data are taken from a study of graft-versus-host responses after intestinal transplantation. Whole-study context: The whole recipient group had anti-thymocyte globulin induction followed by tacrolimus and steroids for around three years.

Libraries were prepared by immunoSEQ multiplex PCR; TCRdb keeps only in-frame clonotypes and omits some of them. Among about 78,000 clones listed, nearly 90% were seen once. Germline V gene sequence: CDR1 SSHAT, CDR2 FNYEAQ (reference sequence). The CDR3 has 17 amino acids. The rearrangement uses TRBV7-7 and TRBJ2-5; tentative D call: TRBD2 (6 bases). The sequence derives from a human donor who was the organ donor for an intestinal transplant. Source: unstimulated CD8+ T cells sorted from spleen or lymph node cells, taken before transplant. DNA for the CDR3: TGTGCTAGCAGCTTGTACATTGCGGGACCCGGTCAAGAGACCCAGTACTTC. It is translated as CASSLYIAGPGQETQYF.